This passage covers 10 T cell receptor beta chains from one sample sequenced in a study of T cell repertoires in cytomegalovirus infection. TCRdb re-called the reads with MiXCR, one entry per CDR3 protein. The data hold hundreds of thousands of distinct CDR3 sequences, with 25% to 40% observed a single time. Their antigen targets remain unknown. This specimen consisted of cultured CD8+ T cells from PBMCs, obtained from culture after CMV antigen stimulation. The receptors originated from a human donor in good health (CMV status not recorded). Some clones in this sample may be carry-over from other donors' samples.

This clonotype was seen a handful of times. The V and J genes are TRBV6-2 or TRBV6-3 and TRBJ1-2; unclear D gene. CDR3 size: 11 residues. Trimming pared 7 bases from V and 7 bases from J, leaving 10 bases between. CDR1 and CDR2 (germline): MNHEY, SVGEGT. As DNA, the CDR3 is TGTGCCAGCACTACCGGGGTTGGCTACACCTTC. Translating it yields CASTTGVGYTF.

As DNA, the CDR3 is TGTGCCAGCGGTGCGAGGGGGGCCCAATACGAGCAGTACTTC. This gives the protein CASGARGAQYEQYF. The rearrangement uses TRBV6-1 and TRBJ2-7; tentatively, D is TRBD1 or TRBD2 (6 bases each). Germline CDR1 is MNHNS and CDR2 is SASEGT. The V gene lost 8 bases and the J gene lost 4 bases, with 18 bases spanning the gap. This CDR3 contains 14 residues.

The CDR3 region has the DNA TGTGCCAGCTCACCACTTCGGGTAGCGGGCCTCCTGGATGAGCAGTTCTTC. Translation: CASSPLRVAGLLDEQFF. The V call is TRBV18, the J call TRBJ2-1; 7 bases align to TRBD2. Germline V gene sequence: CDR1 KGHSH, CDR2 LQKENI. V trimming: 1 base; J trimming: 8 bases; junction bases outside the gene matches: 14. The CDR3 is made up of 17 amino acids.

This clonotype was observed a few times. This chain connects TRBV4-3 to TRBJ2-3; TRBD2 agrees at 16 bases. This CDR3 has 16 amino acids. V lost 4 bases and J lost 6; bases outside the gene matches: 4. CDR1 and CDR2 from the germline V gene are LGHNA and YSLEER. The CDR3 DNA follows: TGCGCCAGCAGCCTCGGGACTAGCGGGGGGGTGGATACGCAGTATTTT. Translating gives CASSLGTSGGVDTQYF.

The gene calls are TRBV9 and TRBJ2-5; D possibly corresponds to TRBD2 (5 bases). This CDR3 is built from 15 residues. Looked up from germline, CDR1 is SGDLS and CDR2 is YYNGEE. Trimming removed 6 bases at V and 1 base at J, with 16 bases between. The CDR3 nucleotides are TGTGCCAGCACCCCTGGAAGAGGGTTCCAAGAGACCCAGTACTTC. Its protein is CASTPGRGFQETQYF.

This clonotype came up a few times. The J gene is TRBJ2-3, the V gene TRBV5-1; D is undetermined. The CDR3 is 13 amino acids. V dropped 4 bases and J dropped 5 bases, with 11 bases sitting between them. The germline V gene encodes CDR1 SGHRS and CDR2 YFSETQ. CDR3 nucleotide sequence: TGCGCCAGCAGCACCTTCATAGGAGATACGCAGTATTTT. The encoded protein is CASSTFIGDTQYF.

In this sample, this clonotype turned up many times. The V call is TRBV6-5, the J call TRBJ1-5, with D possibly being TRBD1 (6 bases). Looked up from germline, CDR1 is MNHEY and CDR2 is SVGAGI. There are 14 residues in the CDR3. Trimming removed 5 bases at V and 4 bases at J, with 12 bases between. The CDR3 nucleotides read TGTGCCAGCAGTGGCGGGACATCGAATCAGCCCCAGCATTTT. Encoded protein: CASSGGTSNQPQHF.

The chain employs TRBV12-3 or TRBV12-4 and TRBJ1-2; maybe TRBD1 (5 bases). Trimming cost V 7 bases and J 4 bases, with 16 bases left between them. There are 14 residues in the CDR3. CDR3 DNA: TGTGCCAGCACCTCACCCGAGGGGCCCTATGGCTACACCTTC. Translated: CASTSPEGPYGYTF.

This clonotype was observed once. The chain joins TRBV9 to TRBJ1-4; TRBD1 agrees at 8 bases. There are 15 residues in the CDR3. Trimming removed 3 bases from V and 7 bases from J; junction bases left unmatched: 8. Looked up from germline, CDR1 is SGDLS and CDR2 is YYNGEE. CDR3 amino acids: CASSDGQGGGEKLFF. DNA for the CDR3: TGTGCCAGCAGCGACGGACAGGGAGGGGGTGAAAAACTGTTTTTT.

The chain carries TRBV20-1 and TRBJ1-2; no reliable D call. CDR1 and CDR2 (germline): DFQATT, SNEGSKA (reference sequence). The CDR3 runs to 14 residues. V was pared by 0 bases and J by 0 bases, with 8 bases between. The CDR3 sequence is CSARDGEANYGYTF. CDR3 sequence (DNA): TGCAGTGCTAGAGATGGGGAAGCTAACTATGGCTACACCTTC.